The rows below give T cell receptor beta chains drawn from one sample of a study of cytomegalovirus exposure and HLA in healthy donors. TCRdb's copy holds only in-frame clones and misses some; the assay was immunoSEQ multiplex PCR. This table has roughly 200,000 clones, over 75% appearing once. Sequencing was carried out using PBMCs. The receptors come from a woman aged 50 to 65 in good health and CMV-seronegative. Each CDR3 is given with its conserved first and last residue. D genes are given only for firm matches. Size is stated for part of the rows, as once, few or many counts, or as a class when the clone is expanded.

>NA|NA|TRBV7-3|TRBJ2-5
TGTGCCAGCAGCCTAGAGCCGAAAGAGACCCAGTACTTC
CASSLEPKETQYF
>NA|TRBD2|TRBV28|TRBJ2-3
TGTGCCGGCAGTGTGGGACCCCGGGAGGCCACAGATACGCAGTATTTT
CAGSVGPREATDTQYF
>NA|NA|TRBV2|TRBJ2-4
TGTGCCAGCACCCGGCAGGAGCGGGTGGCCATTCAGTACTTC
CASTRQERVAIQYF
>NA|NA|TRBV7-2|TRBJ1-5
TGTGCCAGCAGCCCAGGGATTTACAATCAGCCCCAGCATTTT
CASSPGIYNQPQHF
>NA|NA|TRBV4-1|TRBJ2-2
TGCGCCAGCAGCCTGGGAGGCCGGGGTGGCGCGAACACCGGGGAGCTGTTTTTT
CASSLGGRGGANTGELFF
>NA|TRBD1|TRBV27|TRBJ2-7
TGTGCCAGCTCGTCAACGGACAGGGGCCACGAGCAGTACTTC
CASSSTDRGHEQYF
>NA|TRBD1|TRBV28|TRBJ1-2
TGTGCCAGCAGTCGAATACCGGGACAGGGGATGCTTGGCTACACCTTC
CASSRIPGQGMLGYTF
>NA|TRBD2|TRBV28|TRBJ2-7
TGTGCCAGCAGTTGGCACGGGAGGGCCCTGTACGAGCAGTACTTC
CASSWHGRALYEQYF
>NA|TRBD2|TRBV5-1|TRBJ2-1
TGCGCCAGCAGCTTGGGGCGGGGGGGCCAACGGGAGCAGTTCTTC
CASSLGRGGQREQFF
>NA|TRBD2|TRBV25-1|TRBJ2-5
TGTGCCAGCAGTTTAAACGGGGGGTGGCACTTC
CASSLNGGWHF
>NA|TRBD2|TRBV10-2|TRBJ2-5
TGCGCCAGCAGTGGAAGCGGGGGTTATCAAGAGACCCAGTACTTC
CASSGSGGYQETQYF
>once|TRBD1|TRBV11-2|TRBJ1-5
TGTGCCAGCAGCATCGACAGGGACGGGCACAATCAGCCCCAGCATTTT
CASSIDRDGHNQPQHF
>few|TRBD1|TRBV5-4|TRBJ2-3
TGTGCCAGCAGCCGCCGGGACAGGACTAGCACAGATACGCAGTATTTT
CASSRRDRTSTDTQYF
>NA|TRBD1|TRBV5-6|TRBJ2-3
TGTGCCAGCAGCCGAGTGGGACAGGCCACAGATACGCAGTATTTT
CASSRVGQATDTQYF
>NA|NA|TRBV6-1|TRBJ2-7
TGTGCCAGCACCCGGACCGGGACACCCCTCGACGAGCAGTACTTC
CASTRTGTPLDEQYF
>once|NA|TRBV4-2|TRBJ2-3
TGTGCCAGCAGTAAGAGAGGAGGGGGGGGCACAGATACGCAGTATTTT
CASSKRGGGGTDTQYF
>few|TRBD1|TRBV5-1|TRBJ2-2
TGCGCCAGCAGCTTGGACCCGCCGGGGACAGGCCCCAATGGAGGTGGGGAGCTGTTTTTT
CASSLDPPGTGPNGGGELFF
>NA|TRBD1|TRBV7-3|TRBJ1-1
TGTGCCAGCAGCTCCCAGACAGGGGGGTTCACTGAAGCTTTCTTT
CASSSQTGGFTEAFF
>NA|TRBD2|TRBV9|TRBJ2-3
TGTGCCAGCAGCGGAGCCCGACCCGGACTAGCGGGGACGAGCACAGATACGCAGTATTTT
CASSGARPGLAGTSTDTQYF
>once|TRBD1|TRBV6-5|TRBJ1-6
TGTGCCAGCAGTAGGGACAGGACGTCCCTCCACTTT
CASSRDRTSLHF
>NA|TRBD2|TRBV5-1|TRBJ2-7
TGCGCCAGCAGCTTGTATCCTAGCGGGAACTTGGAGCAGTACTTC
CASSLYPSGNLEQYF
>NA|TRBD2|TRBV28|TRBJ2-7
TGTGCCAGCAGCCTAACCTTTTATGGACTAGCGGGAGGCCAAACTTACGAGCAGTACTTC
CASSLTFYGLAGGQTYEQYF
>NA|TRBD1|TRBV9|TRBJ2-5
TGTGCCAGCAGCGAAACACCTACAGGGGGAAAAGAGACCCAGTACTTC
CASSETPTGGKETQYF